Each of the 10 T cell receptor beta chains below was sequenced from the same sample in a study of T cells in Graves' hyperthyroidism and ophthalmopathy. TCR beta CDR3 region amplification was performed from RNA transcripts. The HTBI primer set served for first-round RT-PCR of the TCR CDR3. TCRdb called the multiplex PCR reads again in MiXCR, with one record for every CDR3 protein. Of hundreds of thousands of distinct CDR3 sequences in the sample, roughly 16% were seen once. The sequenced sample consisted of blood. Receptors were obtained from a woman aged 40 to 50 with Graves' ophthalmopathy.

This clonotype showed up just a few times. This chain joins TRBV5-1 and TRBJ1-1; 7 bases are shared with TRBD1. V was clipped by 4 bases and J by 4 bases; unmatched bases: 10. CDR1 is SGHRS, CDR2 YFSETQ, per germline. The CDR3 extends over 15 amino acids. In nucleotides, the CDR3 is TGCGCCAGCAGCCCAGGGACAGAGGTGGGCACTGAAGCTTTCTTT. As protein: CASSPGTEVGTEAFF.

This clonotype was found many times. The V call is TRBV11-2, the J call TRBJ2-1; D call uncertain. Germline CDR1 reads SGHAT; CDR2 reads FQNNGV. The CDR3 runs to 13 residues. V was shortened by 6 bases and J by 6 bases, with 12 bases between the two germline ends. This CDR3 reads CASSSDWANEQFF. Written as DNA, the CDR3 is TGTGCCAGCAGTTCTGACTGGGCCAATGAGCAGTTCTTC.

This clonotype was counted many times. CDR3 bases: TGTGCCAGCAGCTTAATCAGGGACCAAGAGACCCAGTACTTC. Its protein product is CASSLIRDQETQYF. The chain combines TRBV11-2 with TRBJ2-5; tentative D call: TRBD1 (5 bases). CDR3 length: 14 residues. Germline CDR1 is SGHAT and CDR2 is FQNNGV. With 2 bases removed from V and 0 bases from J, the gap between germline ends came to 7 bases.

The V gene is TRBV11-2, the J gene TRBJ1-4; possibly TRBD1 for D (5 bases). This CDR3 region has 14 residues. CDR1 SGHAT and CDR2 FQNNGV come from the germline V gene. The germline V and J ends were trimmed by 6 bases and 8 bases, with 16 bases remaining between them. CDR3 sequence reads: CASRKAGIREKLFF. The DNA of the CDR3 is TGTGCCAGCAGGAAAGCAGGGATCCGGGAAAAACTGTTTTTT.

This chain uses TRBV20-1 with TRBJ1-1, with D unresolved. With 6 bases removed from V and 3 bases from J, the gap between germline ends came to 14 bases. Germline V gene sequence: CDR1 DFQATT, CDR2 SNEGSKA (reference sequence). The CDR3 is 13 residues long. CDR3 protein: CSATLGSYTEAFF. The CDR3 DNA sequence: TGCAGTGCAACCTTGGGCAGTTACACTGAAGCTTTCTTT.

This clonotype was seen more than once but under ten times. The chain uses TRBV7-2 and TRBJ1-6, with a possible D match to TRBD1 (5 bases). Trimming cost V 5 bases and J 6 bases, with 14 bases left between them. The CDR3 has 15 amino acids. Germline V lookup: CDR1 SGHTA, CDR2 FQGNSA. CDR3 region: CASSVVGLGNSPLHF. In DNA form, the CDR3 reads TGTGCCAGCAGCGTGGTGGGGCTAGGTAATTCACCCCTCCACTTT.

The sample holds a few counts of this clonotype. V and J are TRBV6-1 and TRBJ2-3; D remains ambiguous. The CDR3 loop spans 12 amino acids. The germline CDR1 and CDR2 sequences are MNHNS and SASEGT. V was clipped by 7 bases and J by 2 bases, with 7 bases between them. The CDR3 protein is CASKALTDTQYF. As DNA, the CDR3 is TGTGCCAGCAAGGCTCTCACAGATACGCAGTATTTT.

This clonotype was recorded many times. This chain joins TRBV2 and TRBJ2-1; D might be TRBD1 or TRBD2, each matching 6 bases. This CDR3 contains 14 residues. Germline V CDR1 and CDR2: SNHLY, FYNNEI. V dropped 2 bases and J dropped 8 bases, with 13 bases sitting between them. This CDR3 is CASSEWGASDEQFF. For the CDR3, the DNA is TGTGCCAGCAGTGAATGGGGGGCCTCGGATGAGCAGTTCTTC.

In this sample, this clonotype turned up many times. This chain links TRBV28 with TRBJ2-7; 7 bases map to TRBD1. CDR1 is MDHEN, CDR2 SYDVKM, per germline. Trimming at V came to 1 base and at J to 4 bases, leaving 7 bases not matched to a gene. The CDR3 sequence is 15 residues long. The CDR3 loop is CASSLYSGGFYEQYF. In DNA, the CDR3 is TGTGCCAGCAGTTTATATTCAGGGGGTTTTTACGAGCAGTACTTC.

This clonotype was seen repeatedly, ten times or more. CDR3 sequence: CASSLGSAGNTGELFF. CDR3 DNA sequence: TGTGCCAGCAGCTTAGGCTCAGCGGGGAACACCGGGGAGCTGTTTTTT. The gene calls are TRBV7-6 and TRBJ2-2; possibly TRBD2 for D (6 bases). CDR3 size: 16 residues. V lost 1 base and J 1 base, leaving 10 bases between the germline ends. CDR1 and CDR2 (germline): SGHVS, FNYEAQ.